The sequence of this T cell receptor beta chain was determined in a study of OX40 agonist ivuxolimab in advanced cancers. Broader study findings: Certain nonresponders additionally had low normalized T-cell clonal expansion. Dosing at 0.1 to 3.0 mg/kg was accompanied by clonal expansion of CD4+ and CD8+ blood T cells by week 6.

The table came from immunoSEQ multiplex PCR; TCRdb's copy has only in-frame clones and leaves some out. The sample includes 62,000 or so clones, roughly nine tenths seen only once; the top ten take approximately 5.2%. This clone was seen just once. Its antigen is currently unknown. Peripheral blood came from all dose cohorts at three timepoints. Germline V gene sequence: CDR1 SGHAT, CDR2 FQNNGV. Deletions cut 3 bases from V and 0 bases from J, with 7 bases between. The CDR3 has 14 amino acids. The source was CD4+ or CD8+ T cells sorted from blood, collected in a trial of the OX40 agonist ivuxolimab. This receptor was taken from an adult with an advanced solid tumor such as melanoma, head and neck, liver or kidney cancer. The chain is built from TRBV11-2 and TRBJ2-3; no clear D. CDR3 amino acids: CASSFVTSTDTQYF. The CDR3 nucleotides are TGTGCCAGCAGCTTCGTGACTAGCACAGATACGCAGTATTTT.